This T cell receptor (beta chain) was identified during a study of T cell repertoires in cytomegalovirus infection. Each CDR3 protein gets one entry after TCRdb re-called the reads with MiXCR. The sample holds about 60,000 distinct CDR3 sequences, 20% seen once. The sample holds many counts of this clonotype. Its matching antigen is unknown. The input for sequencing was CD8+ T cells from cultured PBMCs, taken from culture after CMV antigen stimulation. The receptor's source is a human donor in good health (CMV status not recorded). Some clones in this sample may be carry-over from other donors' samples.

In DNA form, the CDR3 reads TGCAGTGCTGTAGCGGGGGGGGACGCAGAGACCCAGTACTTC. Protein sequence: CSAVAGGDAETQYF. V and J are TRBV20-1 and TRBJ2-5; 11 positions agree with TRBD2. Trimming took 5 bases from V and 4 from J; bases not matched to a gene: 6. CDR1 is DFQATT and CDR2 is SNEGSKA in the germline V gene (reference sequence). The CDR3 extends over 14 amino acids.